This paragraph reports one T cell receptor (beta chain). Its antigen is unknown. The entry originates in a study of response to subunit inactivated influenza vaccine. Whole-study results and caveats: It was suggested by the authors that few new T cells are recruited by each seasonal influenza vaccination.

Each CDR3 protein gets one entry after TCRdb re-called the RT-PCR reads with MiXCR. The table lists 500,000 to 750,000 distinct CDR3 sequences, 14% of them singletons, with approximately 10% in the top ten. CDR1 is MGHRA, CDR2 YSYEKL, per germline. The CDR3 runs to 13 residues. Trimming took 1 base from V and 12 from J, leaving 12 bases between them. This chain connects TRBV4-1 to TRBJ1-4; D is undetermined. The sample consisted of PBMCs from blood, taken roughly 12 days after vaccination. This clonotype was sampled from a man in his fifties who received an inactivated influenza vaccine. The chain's CDR3 is CASSQAYSGELFF. CDR3 sequence (DNA): TGCGCCAGCAGCCAAGCCTATAGCGGAGAACTGTTTTTT.